Following are 8 T cell receptor beta chains from one sample sequenced in a study of blood T cells in healthy people across ages. The authors ran a second PCR of about 7 to 12 cycles using a sample-barcoded 5' primer and a J-beta primer mix. MiXCR, run by TCRdb on the 5' RACE reads, gives a single entry per CDR3 protein. The profile shows about 1.7 million distinct CDR3 sequences, 25% to 30% of them singletons. The sequencing input was blood. The receptors were sampled from a woman aged 25 to 45 in good health.

This clonotype was recorded at least ten times. The chain carries TRBV11-3 and TRBJ2-1, with 10 bases that match TRBD1. The CDR3 extends over 14 amino acids. CDR1 and CDR2 (germline): SGHNT, YENEEA. J gave up 10 bases and V 2 bases, and 5 bases lay outside the gene matches. DNA for the CDR3: TGTGCCAGCAGCTTACGGGACAGGGGCGGAGAGCAGTTCTTC. Its protein product is CASSLRDRGGEQFF.

The chain couples TRBV2 to TRBJ1-2; 11 nucleotides agree with TRBD1. In germline, CDR1 is SNHLY, CDR2 FYNNEI. V lost 6 bases, J lost 8 bases, and 14 bases stayed unmatched. The CDR3 runs 16 residues. The CDR3 protein is CASRILPGQGERGYTF. CDR3 nucleotides: TGTGCCAGCAGAATACTACCGGGACAGGGGGAAAGAGGCTACACCTTC.

This clonotype came up a few times. CDR3 DNA sequence: TGCGCCAGCAGCCGAGTGGGGACAGGGGTATCTGGGGCCAACGTCCTGACTTTC. Its protein product is CASSRVGTGVSGANVLTF. This sequence joins TRBV4-3 and TRBJ2-6, with TRBD1 identical over 10 bases. CDR1 LGHNA and CDR2 YSLEER come from the germline V gene. The CDR3 totals 18 residues. V was clipped by 4 bases and J by 1 base; unmatched bases: 7.

This clonotype was counted ten times or more. V and J are TRBV6-6 and TRBJ2-3, with TRBD1 identical over 9 bases. V shed 5 bases, J shed 5 bases, and the junction held 8 bases outside the gene matches. The CDR3 sequence is 15 residues long. The germline V gene has CDR1 MNHNY and CDR2 SVGAGI (reference sequence). The CDR3 sequence is CASSSRTGVEDTQYF. In DNA, the CDR3 is TGTGCCAGCAGTAGCCGGACAGGGGTCGAAGATACGCAGTATTTT.

The chain carries TRBV28 and TRBJ2-5; D possibly corresponds to TRBD2 (5 bases). V gave up 6 bases and J gave up 1 base, with 15 bases separating them. Germline CDR1 and CDR2: MDHEN and SYDVKM. The CDR3 contains 15 residues. This chain's CDR3 is CASSPGRRLQETQYF. In nucleotides, the CDR3 is TGTGCCAGCAGCCCCGGACGGAGGCTCCAAGAGACCCAGTACTTC.

This clonotype was observed a handful of times. The gene calls are TRBV4-1 and TRBJ1-1, with D unclear. CDR1 is MGHRA and CDR2 is YSYEKL in the germline V gene. V lost 8 bases to trimming and J lost 3 bases, with 10 bases between them. The CDR3 totals 12 residues. The chain's CDR3 is CASGLGDTEAFF. CDR3 DNA sequence: TGCGCCAGCGGACTTGGGGACACTGAAGCTTTCTTT.

This sequence joins TRBV30 and TRBJ2-2, with a weak D call TRBD1 (6 bases). Germline loops: CDR1 GTSNPN, CDR2 SVGIG (reference sequence). CDR3 length: 15 residues. Trimming cost V 8 bases and J 0 bases, with 16 bases left between them. The CDR3 loop is CARKRDITNTGELFF. Here the CDR3 DNA reads TGTGCCCGGAAGAGGGACATAACGAACACCGGGGAGCTGTTTTTT.

In its sample, this clonotype was seen many times. The chain employs TRBV6-5 and TRBJ1-5; possible D gene TRBD1, 5 bases. CDR1 is MNHEY, CDR2 SVGAGI, per germline. V gave up 5 bases and J gave up 2 bases, with 10 bases separating them. This CDR3 has 14 amino acids. Here the CDR3 DNA reads TGTGCCAGCAGTCTCAGGGAAGGCAATCAGCCCCAGCATTTT. It translates to CASSLREGNQPQHF.